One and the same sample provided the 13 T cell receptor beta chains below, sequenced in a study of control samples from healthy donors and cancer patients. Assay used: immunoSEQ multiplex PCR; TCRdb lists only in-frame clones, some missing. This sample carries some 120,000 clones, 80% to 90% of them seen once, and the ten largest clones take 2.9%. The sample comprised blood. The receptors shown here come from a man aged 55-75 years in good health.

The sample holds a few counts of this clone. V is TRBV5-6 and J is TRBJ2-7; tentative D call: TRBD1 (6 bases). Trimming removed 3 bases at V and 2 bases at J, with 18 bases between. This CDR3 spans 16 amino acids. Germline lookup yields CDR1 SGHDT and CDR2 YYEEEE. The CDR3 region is CASSSKGTLKAYEQYF. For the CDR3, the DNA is TGTGCCAGCAGCTCTAAGGGGACACTAAAGGCCTACGAGCAGTACTTC.

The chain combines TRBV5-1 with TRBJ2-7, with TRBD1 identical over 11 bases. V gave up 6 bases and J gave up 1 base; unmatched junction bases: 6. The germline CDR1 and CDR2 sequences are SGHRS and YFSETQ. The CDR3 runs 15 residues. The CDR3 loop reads CASTPGQGASYEQYF. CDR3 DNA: TGCGCCAGCACTCCCGGACAGGGGGCTTCCTACGAGCAGTACTTC.

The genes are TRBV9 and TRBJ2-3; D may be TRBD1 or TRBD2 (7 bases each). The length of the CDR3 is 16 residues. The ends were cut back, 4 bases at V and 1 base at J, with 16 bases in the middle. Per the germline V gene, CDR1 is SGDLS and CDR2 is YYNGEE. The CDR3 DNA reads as TGTGCCAGCAGCCCCCTGGGAGGGGGCGGCACAGATACGCAGTATTTT. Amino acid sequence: CASSPLGGGGTDTQYF.

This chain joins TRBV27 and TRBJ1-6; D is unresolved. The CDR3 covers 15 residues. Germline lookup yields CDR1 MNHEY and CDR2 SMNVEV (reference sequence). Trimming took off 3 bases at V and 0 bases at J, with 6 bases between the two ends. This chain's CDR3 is CASSFVSSYNSPLHF. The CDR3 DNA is TGTGCCAGCAGTTTTGTAAGCTCCTATAATTCACCCCTCCACTTT.

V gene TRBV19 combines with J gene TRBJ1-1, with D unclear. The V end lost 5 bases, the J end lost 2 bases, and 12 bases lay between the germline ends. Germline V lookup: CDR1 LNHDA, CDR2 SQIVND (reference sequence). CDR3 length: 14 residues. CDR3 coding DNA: TGTGCCAGTAGTGTGAGTAGGATTAACACTGAAGCTTTCTTT. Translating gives CASSVSRINTEAFF. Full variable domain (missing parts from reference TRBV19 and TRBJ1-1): DGGITQSPKYLFRKEGQNVTLSCEQNLNHDAMYWYRQDPGQGLRLIYYSQIVNDFQKGDIAEGYSVSREKKESFPLTVTSAQKNPTAFYLCASSVSRINTEAFFGQGTRLTVV.

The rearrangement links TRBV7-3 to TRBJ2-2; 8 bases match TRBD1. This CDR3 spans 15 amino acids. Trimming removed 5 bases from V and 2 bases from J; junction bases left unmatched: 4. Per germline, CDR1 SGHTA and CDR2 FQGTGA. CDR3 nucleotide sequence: TGTGCCAGCAGCCGGACAGGGATCAACACCGGGGAGCTGTTTTTT. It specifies CASSRTGINTGELFF.

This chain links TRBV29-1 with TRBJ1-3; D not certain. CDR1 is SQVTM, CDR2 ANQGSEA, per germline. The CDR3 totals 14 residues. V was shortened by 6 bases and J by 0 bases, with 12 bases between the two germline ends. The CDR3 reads CSVSHYSSGNTIYF. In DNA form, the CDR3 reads TGCAGCGTATCTCACTACAGCTCTGGAAACACCATATATTTT.

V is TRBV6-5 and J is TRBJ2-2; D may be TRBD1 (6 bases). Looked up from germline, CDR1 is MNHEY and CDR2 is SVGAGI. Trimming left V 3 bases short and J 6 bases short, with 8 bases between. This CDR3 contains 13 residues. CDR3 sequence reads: CASSYWGPGELFF. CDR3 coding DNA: TGTGCCAGCAGTTATTGGGGGCCCGGGGAGCTGTTTTTT.

The CDR3: CASNSPMGGANVLTF. The CDR3 nucleotides read TGTGCCAGTAACAGTCCGATGGGAGGGGCCAACGTCCTGACTTTC. The chain combines TRBV19 with TRBJ2-6; D is uncertain. Germline V gene data show CDR1 as LNHDA and CDR2 as SQIVND (reference sequence). V lost 7 bases and J 4 bases, leaving 14 bases between the germline ends. The CDR3 is 15 residues long. Complete variable domain (other parts from reference TRBV19 and TRBJ2-6): DGGITQSPKYLFRKEGQNVTLSCEQNLNHDAMYWYRQDPGQGLRLIYYSQIVNDFQKGDIAEGYSVSREKKESFPLTVTSAQKNPTAFYLCASNSPMGGANVLTFGAGSRLTVL.

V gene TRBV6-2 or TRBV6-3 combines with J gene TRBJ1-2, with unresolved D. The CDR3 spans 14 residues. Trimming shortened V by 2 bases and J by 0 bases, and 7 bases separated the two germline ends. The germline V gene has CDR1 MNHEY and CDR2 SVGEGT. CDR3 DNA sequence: TGTGCCAGCAGTTACACCCTTTCTAACTATGGCTACACCTTC. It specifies CASSYTLSNYGYTF.

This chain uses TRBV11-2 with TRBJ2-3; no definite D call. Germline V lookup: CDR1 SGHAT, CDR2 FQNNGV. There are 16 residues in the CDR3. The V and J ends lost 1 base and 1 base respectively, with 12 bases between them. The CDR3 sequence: CASSLGLSPGTDTQYF. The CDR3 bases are TGTGCCAGCAGCTTAGGATTAAGTCCCGGCACAGATACGCAGTATTTT.

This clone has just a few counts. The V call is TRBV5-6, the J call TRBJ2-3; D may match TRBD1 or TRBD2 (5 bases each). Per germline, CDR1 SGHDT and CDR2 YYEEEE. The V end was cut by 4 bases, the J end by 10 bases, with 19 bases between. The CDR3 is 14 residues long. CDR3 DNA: TGTGCCAGCAGCCCCGGGACGGAGCGTGGTGCGCAGTATTTT. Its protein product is CASSPGTERGAQYF.

CDR3: CASSVGTGNYGYTF. The CDR3 region has the DNA TGTGCCAGCAGTGTAGGTACAGGCAACTATGGCTACACCTTC. The rearrangement links TRBV2 to TRBJ1-2; D is possibly TRBD1 (5 bases). With 4 bases removed from V and 2 bases from J, the gap between germline ends came to 11 bases. Germline V gives CDR1 SNHLY, CDR2 FYNNEI. The CDR3 has 14 amino acids.